This TCR beta chain originates from a study of sequential checkpoint blockade in melanoma. Looking at the study overall: Patients were randomized 1:1 to nivolumab-then-ipilimumab or ipilimumab-then-nivolumab first-line. Each arm's sequence ended with maintenance nivolumab.

TCRdb keeps only in-frame clones here, not all; method: immunoSEQ multiplex PCR. The table has around 3,800 clones, about 60% seen once. The CDR3 is 15 amino acids. The V gene end was trimmed by 3 bases and the J gene end by 3 bases; junction bases not matched to a gene: 8. Germline CDR1 and CDR2: PRHDT and FYEKMQ (reference sequence). Treatment in this sample: randomized to nivolumab then ipilimumab (arm A) or the reverse (arm B). None of the patients previously received DNA-damaging chemotherapy. Sorted cells were live CD3+CD8+, lacking CD19 and CD56, from PBMCs. The rearrangement joins TRBV13 to TRBJ2-7; 7 bases align to TRBD2. Sample: CD8+ T cells sorted from blood (inferred from file names), taken from a patient given nivolumab and ipilimumab in sequence. This TCR was recovered from a human donor with melanoma. CDR3 DNA sequence: TGTGCCAGCAGCTTGGTTAGGGAGGGCCACTACGAGCAGTACTTC. It specifies CASSLVREGHYEQYF.